Only a few counts were recorded for the clone carrying this T cell receptor beta chain. Its cognate antigen is unknown. The TCRbeta library was prepared with unique molecular identifiers. TCRdb re-analysed the PCR reads in MiXCR, keeping a single row per CDR3 protein. The top ten clones hold about 2% of a sample with hundreds of thousands of distinct CDR3 sequences, 10% to 15% of them seen once. The source of the sample is a study of T-cell reconstitution after alpha-beta-depleted transplantation in children. General study findings and limits: At day 60, the high TCRbeta diversity found in some patients originated from recipient T cells and thymic progenitors that had survived. Among T cells one year after transplant, newly produced cells accounted for most counts and diversity. As was reported, about two months after transplant, alpha-beta T cells came from several hundred expanded graft clones.

The sequences come from PBMCs, mostly from graft donor cells, collected 360 days after TCRalphabeta/CD19-depleted stem cell transplant. The TCR sequence derives from a male patient younger than 18 who had a stem cell transplant for acute myeloid leukemia, so the T cells may come from the graft donor.

DNA of the CDR3: TGTGCCAGCAGCTTAGGCAGGGGAGTCCGAGCTTTCTTT. This gives the protein CASSLGRGVRAFF. The chain links TRBV7-2 to TRBJ1-1, with a tentative D call TRBD1 (6 bases). Germline V gene sequence: CDR1 SGHTA, CDR2 FQGNSA. V lost 1 base, J lost 10 bases, and 13 bases lay in between. The CDR3 has 13 residues.